A single sample gave rise to the 29 T cell receptor beta chains below, sequenced in a study of cytomegalovirus exposure and HLA in healthy donors. The PCR employed 60 Vbeta primers together with 13 Jbeta primers. Only in-frame clones appear in the TCRdb table, and some are missing; sequencing was by immunoSEQ multiplex PCR. The table lists approximately 110,000 clones, just under 70% of them singletons. The specimen sequenced was PBMCs. The source is a woman between 65 and 79 years old in good health and CMV-seropositive.

As for this clone: The junction does not match germline at one end; this may be a read error. The genes are TRBV30 and TRBJ1-3, with D maybe TRBD1 (5 bases). The CDR3 is made up of 17 amino acids. Looked up from germline, CDR1 is GTSNPN and CDR2 is SVGIG (reference sequence). CDR3 DNA: TGCCCCAGCCCGACAGAGACTGGAGCACCTCAAGGAAACACCATATATTTT. Translating gives CPSPTETGAPQGNTIYF.

V gene TRBV5-1 combines with J gene TRBJ2-7, with 9 positions matching TRBD1. The trim removed 4 bases at V and 5 bases at J, leaving 13 bases unmatched. CDR3 length: 16 residues. Germline CDR1 and CDR2: SGHRS and YFSETQ. The CDR3 DNA reads as TGCGCCAGCAGCGCTACCGGGACAGGGATTCCCAACGAGCAGTACTTC. Protein sequence: CASSATGTGIPNEQYF.

Only a few counts were recorded for this clone. The chain is built from TRBV5-6 and TRBJ2-3; a possible D gene is TRBD2 (6 bases). The CDR3 totals 14 residues. Trimming took off 2 bases at V and 2 bases at J, with 9 bases between the two ends. Germline V CDR1 and CDR2: SGHDT, YYEEEE. CDR3 nucleotide sequence: TGTGCCAGCAGCTTTGGGACTCTCACAGATACGCAGTATTTT. Its protein is CASSFGTLTDTQYF.

The chain couples TRBV5-1 to TRBJ2-2; 9 bases align to TRBD1. With V trimmed by 3 bases and J by 5 bases, 2 bases remained unmatched. The germline gives CDR1 SGHRS, CDR2 YFSETQ. This CDR3 region has 14 residues. In nucleotides, the CDR3 is TGCGCCAGCAGCTGGGGACAGGGAACCGGGGAGCTGTTTTTT. Encoded protein: CASSWGQGTGELFF.

The chain is built from TRBV6-5 and TRBJ1-6; maybe TRBD1 (6 bases). Trimming left V 4 bases short and J 9 bases short, with 19 bases between. This CDR3 spans 16 amino acids. CDR1 and CDR2 from the germline V gene are MNHEY and SVGAGI. The CDR3 reads CASSSFMAGASSPLHF. The CDR3 region has the DNA TGTGCCAGCAGTTCCTTTATGGCAGGGGCTAGTTCACCCCTCCACTTT.

This chain joins TRBV25-1 and TRBJ2-3; 7 bases align to TRBD1. The V segment lost 6 bases and the J segment 3 bases; nucleotides outside the gene matches: 9. Germline V gene data show CDR1 as MGHDK and CDR2 as SYGVNS. This CDR3 has 15 residues. The CDR3 DNA reads TGTGCCAGCAGCCCTCGGACAGGCAATACAGATACGCAGTATTTT. The encoded protein is CASSPRTGNTDTQYF.

The chain couples TRBV6-5 to TRBJ2-6; no definite D call. The length of the CDR3 is 14 residues. The germline CDR1 and CDR2 sequences are MNHEY and SVGAGI. V lost 8 bases and J 0 bases, leaving 8 bases between the germline ends. CDR3 DNA sequence: TGTGCCAGCCGACTGTCCTCTGGGGCCAACGTCCTGACTTTC. This sequence encodes CASRLSSGANVLTF.

This clone occurred a few times. The chain joins TRBV30 to TRBJ2-5; 11 nucleotides line up with TRBD1. The J call could be wrong; TRBJ2-7 is a better fit for the DNA end. Germline CDR1 and CDR2: GTSNPN and SVGIG (reference sequence). This CDR3 region has 14 residues. DNA for the CDR3: TGTGCCTGGAAGGGACAGGGGGTCGGCTACGAGCAGTACTTC. Its translation: CAWKGQGVGYEQYF.

Remarks on this clone: Other DNA sequences in this sample translate to the same CDR3. This chain connects TRBV5-1 to TRBJ2-7, with unresolved D. Germline CDR1 is SGHRS and CDR2 is YFSETQ. CDR3 length: 13 amino acids. The V and J ends lost 4 bases and 0 bases respectively, with 8 bases between them. The CDR3 sequence: CASSLDNSYEQYF. The CDR3 nucleotides read TGCGCCAGCAGCCTCGACAACTCCTACGAGCAGTACTTC.

The chain joins TRBV2 to TRBJ1-1, with 7 bases identical to TRBD1. J lost 1 base, V lost 7 bases, and 9 bases had no gene match. This CDR3 is built from 15 residues. Germline V gene lookup returns CDR1 SNHLY and CDR2 FYNNEI. CDR3 loop: CASTGDSSGNTEAFF. CDR3 DNA sequence: TGTGCCAGCACCGGGGACAGCTCGGGGAACACTGAAGCTTTCTTT.

The chain recombines TRBV19 with TRBJ2-5, with 11 nucleotides matching TRBD1. V dropped 6 bases and J dropped 4; count of bases not matched to a gene: 13. CDR3 length: 17 residues. Germline V gene data show CDR1 as LNHDA and CDR2 as SQIVND (reference sequence). CDR3 DNA sequence: TGTGCCAGTAGCATTCGTACCGGGACAGGGGGAGGAGAGACCCAGTACTTC. This translates into CASSIRTGTGGGETQYF.

V usage is TRBV5-6 and J usage is TRBJ2-7, with a weak D call TRBD1 (5 bases). The V gene's germline CDR1 is SGHDT and CDR2 YYEEEE. V lost 4 bases and J 4 bases, leaving 9 bases between the germline ends. CDR3 size: 12 residues. In DNA, the CDR3 is TGTGCCAGCAGCAGTCAGGGTTACGAGCAGTACTTC. It encodes CASSSQGYEQYF. Using reference TRBV5-6 and TRBJ2-7 for the parts outside the CDR3, the full variable domain is DAGVTQSPTHLIKTRGQQVTLRCSPKSGHDTVSWYQQALGQGPQFIFQYYEEEERQRGNFPDRFSGHQFPNYSSELNVNALLLGDSALYLCASSSQGYEQYFGPGTRLTVT.

The V call is TRBV5-1, the J call TRBJ2-7, with 8 bases that match TRBD1. The CDR3 loop spans 14 amino acids. Germline V gene sequence: CDR1 SGHRS, CDR2 YFSETQ. The ends lost 4 bases at V and 5 bases at J; junction bases unmatched: 8. CDR3 in amino acids: CASSRGQGFDEQYF. The CDR3 DNA follows: TGCGCCAGCAGCCGAGGACAGGGTTTCGACGAGCAGTACTTC.

The V gene is TRBV5-4, the J gene TRBJ2-2; 7 positions agree with TRBD2. V gave up 4 bases and J gave up 6 bases; unmatched junction bases: 12. CDR1 SGHNT and CDR2 YYREEE come from the germline V gene (reference sequence). This CDR3 comprises 16 residues. The chain's CDR3 is CASSTNPGLTAGELFF. CDR3 sequence (DNA): TGTGCCAGCAGCACTAACCCGGGACTAACGGCCGGGGAGCTGTTTTTT.

The chain couples TRBV6-5 to TRBJ1-1; D is possibly TRBD1 (5 bases). From germline, CDR1 is MNHEY and CDR2 SVGAGI. V lost 8 bases, J lost 4 bases, and 17 bases lay in between. The CDR3 sequence is 14 residues long. CDR3 in DNA: TGTGCCAGCCAGGTTGGGGGGGGGACCACTGAAGCTTTCTTT. This translates into CASQVGGGTTEAFF.

This clone was picked up a small number of times. The chain uses TRBV6-5 and TRBJ1-4; no reliable D call. V was clipped by 5 bases and J by 8 bases, with 12 bases between them. This CDR3 spans 13 amino acids. Germline V gives CDR1 MNHEY, CDR2 SVGAGI. The CDR3 sequence is CASSQTPGEKLFF. The DNA for the CDR3 is TGTGCCAGCAGTCAAACGCCGGGGGAAAAACTGTTTTTT.

This clone was picked up a small number of times. The chain recombines TRBV2 with TRBJ1-1; D uncertain. CDR1 and CDR2 from the germline V gene are SNHLY and FYNNEI. This CDR3 contains 12 residues. The V gene lost 8 bases and the J gene lost 2 bases, with 9 bases spanning the gap. The CDR3 sequence: CASLSQNTEAFF. CDR3 in DNA: TGTGCCAGCTTGTCCCAAAACACTGAAGCTTTCTTT.

This clone was seen a single time. The V and J genes are TRBV6-6 and TRBJ2-3; D remains ambiguous. Between the trimmed V and J ends, which lost 0 bases and 3 bases, there was a span of 4 bases. Germline V CDR1 and CDR2: MNHNY, SVGAGI (reference sequence). There are 13 residues in the CDR3. The CDR3 spells CASSYSETDTQYF. The CDR3 bases are TGTGCCAGCAGTTACTCGGAGACAGATACGCAGTATTTT.

This chain connects TRBV27 to TRBJ1-1; TRBD1 is a possible D gene (6 bases). Germline V lookup: CDR1 MNHEY, CDR2 SMNVEV (reference sequence). Trimming removed 6 bases from V and 4 bases from J, with 12 bases in between. The CDR3 consists of 13 residues. The DNA for the CDR3 is TGTGCCAGCAGACTGAGGGGGATCACTGAAGCTTTCTTT. It is translated as CASRLRGITEAFF.

This sequence joins TRBV5-1 and TRBJ2-7; 7 bases agree with TRBD1. The CDR3 is 14 residues long. Germline V lookup: CDR1 SGHRS, CDR2 YFSETQ. Germline trimming cut 0 bases from V and 5 bases from J; bases unmatched to any gene: 5. CDR3 DNA sequence: TGCGCCAGCAGCTTGGCGGGACAGAACGACGAGCAGTACTTC. It yields the protein CASSLAGQNDEQYF. The full variable domain, its missing parts supplied by reference TRBV5-1 and TRBJ2-7, is KAGVTQTPRYLIKTRGQQVTLSCSPISGHRSVSWYQQTPGQGLQFLFEYFSETQRNKGNFPGRFSGRQFSNSRSEMNVSTLELGDSALYLCASSLAGQNDEQYFGPGTRLTVT.

The V gene is TRBV5-6, the J gene TRBJ1-2; TRBD1 agrees at 8 bases. The J segment lost 10 bases and the V segment lost 3 bases, leaving 17 bases of the junction unmatched. Germline loops: CDR1 SGHDT, CDR2 YYEEEE. This CDR3 spans 16 amino acids. CDR3 DNA: TGTGCCAGCAGCTCGTATATCACTGGGACAGGTAAGGACTACACCTTC. This translates into CASSSYITGTGKDYTF.

The chain carries TRBV12-5 and TRBJ1-6; possible D gene TRBD1, 6 bases. The CDR3 extends over 17 amino acids. The V gene's germline CDR1 is LGHNT and CDR2 FRNRAP. Trimming took off 0 bases at V and 7 bases at J, with 16 bases between the two ends. CDR3 in DNA: TGTGCTAGTGGTTTGGTCCTAGGGGGGGAAGCAAATTCACCCCTCCACTTT. It codes for CASGLVLGGEANSPLHF.

J is TRBJ2-5 and V is TRBV10-3; TRBD2 matches 12 bases. The CDR3 consists of 15 residues. V trimming: 5 bases; J trimming: 5 bases; junction bases outside the gene matches: 6. Germline CDR1 is ENHRY and CDR2 is SYGVKD. The CDR3 DNA reads as TGTGCCATCAGTTCGACTAGCGGGGGCGGTGAGACCCAGTACTTC. Residues: CAISSTSGGGETQYF.

The CDR3, as DNA: TGTGCCAGCAGTGAAGAGGTGGCTAGCGGGGAAGAGACCCAGTACTTC. Translation: CASSEEVASGEETQYF. The chain combines TRBV2 with TRBJ2-5, with 9 bases that match TRBD2. J gave up 3 bases and V 1 base, and 6 bases lay outside the gene matches. CDR1 and CDR2 (germline): SNHLY, FYNNEI. The CDR3 has 16 residues.

The chain couples TRBV27 to TRBJ1-2; 7 bases are shared with TRBD1. The CDR3 length is 14 residues. V trimming: 5 bases; J trimming: 5 bases; junction bases outside the gene matches: 8. Germline V lookup: CDR1 MNHEY, CDR2 SMNVEV (reference sequence). CDR3 residues: CASSMTGLGYGYTF. The CDR3, as DNA: TGTGCCAGCAGTATGACAGGGTTGGGATATGGCTACACCTTC.

This clone was picked up a small number of times. This rearrangement joins TRBV5-1 to TRBJ1-1; TRBD1 aligns across 8 bases. CDR3 length equals 14 residues. CDR1 and CDR2 (germline): SGHRS, YFSETQ. Losses at the gene ends were 4 bases for V and 0 bases for J; bases not matched to a gene: 2. CDR3 loop: CASSRQGMNTEAFF. Written as DNA, the CDR3 is TGCGCCAGCAGCCGACAGGGGATGAACACTGAAGCTTTCTTT.

This clone was picked up a small number of times. The chain combines TRBV7-6 with TRBJ1-3, with D hard to call. From germline, CDR1 is SGHVS and CDR2 FNYEAQ. Trimming pared 4 bases from V and 4 bases from J, leaving 14 bases between. The CDR3 spans 15 residues. The CDR3 loop reads CASSYQTGGGNTIYF. CDR3 in DNA: TGTGCCAGCAGCTACCAAACGGGAGGCGGAAACACCATATATTTT.

This clone appeared a few times. V usage is TRBV30 and J usage is TRBJ2-3; unclear D gene. V was pared by 2 bases and J by 6 bases, with 9 bases between. Germline V gene data show CDR1 as GTSNPN and CDR2 as SVGIG (reference sequence). The length of the CDR3 is 12 residues. The CDR3 reads CAWSIMSDTQYF. The CDR3, as DNA: TGTGCCTGGAGTATAATGAGTGATACGCAGTATTTT. The variable domain in full, with the rest retrieved from reference TRBV30 and TRBJ2-3, is SQTIHQWPATLVQPVGSPLSLECTVEGTSNPNLYWYRQAAGRGLQLLFYSVGIGQISSEVPQNLSASRPQDRQFILSSKKLLLSDSGFYLCAWSIMSDTQYFGPGTRLTVL.

J is TRBJ1-4 and V is TRBV15; maybe TRBD1 (5 bases). The ends were cut back, 0 bases at V and 8 bases at J, with 19 bases in the middle. CDR3 length: 17 residues. Germline assignment: CDR1 LNHNV and CDR2 YYDKDF (reference sequence). The CDR3 region is CATSRDPRFGGGEKLFF. The CDR3 DNA reads TGTGCCACCAGCAGAGATCCGCGGTTTGGGGGAGGGGAAAAACTGTTTTTT.